This TCR beta chain was found in a study of blood T cell repertoires in COVID-19. Across the study: Sites across the United States, Italy and Spain contributed samples from acute and convalescent COVID-19. T cells, B-cell-depleted T cells, or PBMCs supplied cDNA or gDNA.

The table came from immunoSEQ multiplex PCR; TCRdb's copy has only in-frame clones and leaves some out. The table shows about 190,000 clones, with less than 90% occurring only once. The CDR3 is made up of 12 amino acids. V lost 1 base and J lost 10, with 13 bases in between. The germline V gene encodes CDR1 SQVTM and CDR2 ANQGSEA. The sequenced sample consisted of peripheral blood. The genes are TRBV29-1 and TRBJ1-1, with D uncertain. The sequence was obtained from a human donor in a cohort sampled during active COVID-19. The CDR3 bases are TGCAGCGTTGAAGGGTTGGTAGAGGCAGCTTTCTTT. Translated, it gives CSVEGLVEAAFF.